This is a list of T cell receptor beta chains from one sample in a study of blood T cell repertoires in COVID-19. The assay was immunoSEQ multiplex PCR, and TCRdb's table has in-frame clones only and misses some. The sample contains around 70,000 clones, roughly 87% of which appear only once. The material sequenced was peripheral blood. All receptors come from a young woman with acute or convalescent COVID-19. CDR3s include the opening cysteine and the closing phenylalanine or tryptophan. The D gene is left open where the match is weak. Expanded clones are given a class, and other clones once, few, many or no size at all.

cdr3_aa: CASSFSSTGRGGTEAFF
cdr3_nt: TGCGCCAGCAGCTTTTCCTCGACAGGGAGAGGAGGCACTGAAGCTTTCTTT
j_call: TRBJ1-1
v_call: TRBV5-1
d_call: TRBD1
clone_size: .

cdr3_aa: CSARDSPSYEQYF
cdr3_nt: TGCAGCGCCCGGGACAGTCCCTCCTACGAGCAGTACTTC
j_call: TRBJ2-7
v_call: TRBV29-1
d_call: TRBD1
clone_size: .

cdr3_aa: CASSYRGVVYNEQFF
cdr3_nt: TGTGCCAGCAGTTACCGCGGGGTAGTCTACAATGAGCAGTTCTTC
j_call: TRBJ2-1
v_call: TRBV6-2/TRBV6-3
d_call: .
clone_size: .

cdr3_aa: CASSSRPPTGPGANVLTF
cdr3_nt: TGTGCCAGCAGTTCGCGACCCCCGACAGGGCCTGGGGCCAACGTCCTGACTTTC
j_call: TRBJ2-6
v_call: TRBV27
d_call: TRBD1
clone_size: .

cdr3_aa: CASYSTLDRATNEKLFF
cdr3_nt: TGTGCCAGCTACTCCACGCTGGACAGGGCAACTAATGAAAAACTGTTTTTT
j_call: TRBJ1-4
v_call: TRBV2
d_call: TRBD1
clone_size: .

cdr3_aa: CASSQAGTSGSREQFF
cdr3_nt: TGCGCCAGCAGCCAAGCCGGGACTAGCGGGAGTAGAGAGCAGTTCTTC
j_call: TRBJ2-1
v_call: TRBV4-3
d_call: TRBD2
clone_size: .

cdr3_aa: CASRATVDYGYTF
cdr3_nt: TGTGCCAGCAGGGCGACAGTGGACTATGGCTACACCTTC
j_call: TRBJ1-2
v_call: TRBV6-5
d_call: .
clone_size: large

cdr3_aa: CASSIPGQGLPEAFF
cdr3_nt: TGTGCCAGTAGTATTCCGGGACAGGGGTTGCCTGAAGCTTTCTTT
j_call: TRBJ1-1
v_call: TRBV19
d_call: TRBD1
clone_size: .

cdr3_aa: CASSQVPGFNQPQHF
cdr3_nt: TGTGCCAGCAGCCAAGTACCAGGGTTCAATCAGCCCCAGCATTTT
j_call: TRBJ1-5
v_call: TRBV3-1/TRBV3-2
d_call: .
clone_size: .

cdr3_aa: CASRTGTGYNQPQHF
cdr3_nt: TGTGCCAGCAGAACCGGGACAGGTTACAATCAGCCCCAGCATTTT
j_call: TRBJ1-5
v_call: TRBV6-6
d_call: TRBD1
clone_size: .

cdr3_aa: CASSLEGVVDTGELFF
cdr3_nt: TGTGCCAGCAGCTTGGAGGGGGTAGTAGACACCGGGGAGCTGTTTTTT
j_call: TRBJ2-2
v_call: TRBV5-6
d_call: .
clone_size: .

cdr3_aa: CASRVEPTRETQYF
cdr3_nt: TGCGCCAGCAGGGTAGAACCAACCCGAGAGACCCAGTACTTC
j_call: TRBJ2-5
v_call: TRBV5-1
d_call: .
clone_size: .

cdr3_aa: CASSLAGQTLYGYTF
cdr3_nt: TGTGCCAGCAGCTTAGCGGGACAGACCCTCTATGGCTACACCTTC
j_call: TRBJ1-2
v_call: TRBV11-2
d_call: TRBD1
clone_size: few

cdr3_aa: CASSFGTGGNSPLHF
cdr3_nt: TGTGCCAGCAGTTTTGGGACAGGGGGAAATTCACCCCTCCACTTT
j_call: TRBJ1-6
v_call: TRBV27
d_call: TRBD1
clone_size: .

cdr3_aa: CASSRSTSGVYNEQFF
cdr3_nt: TGCGCCAGCAGCCGCAGTACTAGCGGGGTTTACAATGAGCAGTTCTTC
j_call: TRBJ2-1
v_call: TRBV4-1
d_call: TRBD2
clone_size: few

cdr3_aa: CASSLVGGAKNIQYF
cdr3_nt: TGTGCCAGCAGCTTAGTGGGAGGGGCCAAAAACATTCAGTACTTC
j_call: TRBJ2-4
v_call: TRBV7-2
d_call: TRBD2
clone_size: .

cdr3_aa: CAWGAQAVRGTGELFF
cdr3_nt: TGTGCCTGGGGGGCACAGGCGGTACGAGGCACCGGGGAGCTGTTTTTT
j_call: TRBJ2-2
v_call: TRBV30
d_call: .
clone_size: .

cdr3_aa: CASSYEETQYF
cdr3_nt: TGTGCCAGCAGCTACGAGGAGACCCAGTACTTC
j_call: TRBJ2-5
v_call: TRBV11-2
d_call: .
clone_size: .

cdr3_aa: CASSYQRASGEKFF
cdr3_nt: TGTGCCAGCAGCTACCAGCGCGCCAGCGGGGAAAAGTTCTTC
j_call: TRBJ2-1
v_call: TRBV6-4
d_call: TRBD2
clone_size: .

cdr3_aa: CASSSRTGRAFF
cdr3_nt: TGTGCCAGCAGCTCAAGGACAGGGAGAGCTTTCTTT
j_call: TRBJ1-1
v_call: TRBV7-9
d_call: TRBD1
clone_size: .

cdr3_aa: CASSDLASGLSTDTQYF
cdr3_nt: TGTGCCAGCAGTGACCTAGCTAGCGGGCTTAGCACAGATACGCAGTATTTT
j_call: TRBJ2-3
v_call: TRBV2
d_call: TRBD2
clone_size: .

cdr3_aa: CASSSRDRHNSPLHF
cdr3_nt: TGTGCCAGCAGTTCCAGGGACAGACATAATTCACCCCTCCACTTT
j_call: TRBJ1-6
v_call: TRBV27
d_call: TRBD1
clone_size: .

cdr3_aa: CASSEEVYSNQPQHF
cdr3_nt: TGCGCCAGCAGTGAGGAGGTTTATAGCAATCAGCCCCAGCATTTT
j_call: TRBJ1-5
v_call: TRBV10-2
d_call: .
clone_size: .

cdr3_aa: CASRRGESGNTIYF
cdr3_nt: TGTGCCAGCAGGCGGGGGGAATCTGGAAACACCATATATTTT
j_call: TRBJ1-3
v_call: TRBV6-5
d_call: .
clone_size: once

cdr3_aa: CASSPGLRTDTQYF
cdr3_nt: TGTGCCAGCAGCCCCGGACTCAGGACAGATACGCAGTATTTT
j_call: TRBJ2-3
v_call: TRBV7-8
d_call: .
clone_size: .

cdr3_aa: CASSRTGSTNEKLFF
cdr3_nt: TGTGCCAGCAGCCGAACAGGTTCAACTAATGAAAAACTGTTTTTT
j_call: TRBJ1-4
v_call: TRBV5-5
d_call: .
clone_size: .

cdr3_aa: CASSSQTRAEGYGYTF
cdr3_nt: TGTGCCAGCAGCTCCCAGACACGGGCCGAGGGCTATGGCTACACCTTC
j_call: TRBJ1-2
v_call: TRBV7-8
d_call: .
clone_size: .

cdr3_aa: CASSLGQAYNEQFF
cdr3_nt: TGTGCCAGCAGCTTGGGACAGGCCTACAATGAGCAGTTCTTC
j_call: TRBJ2-1
v_call: TRBV7-6
d_call: TRBD1
clone_size: .

cdr3_aa: CASSGTGAAGNQPQHF
cdr3_nt: TGTGCCAGCAGCGGGACAGGGGCGGCGGGTAATCAGCCCCAGCATTTT
j_call: TRBJ1-5
v_call: TRBV9
d_call: TRBD1
clone_size: .